This T cell receptor (beta chain) was recorded in a study of STAT5B mutations in CD4+ large granular lymphocyte leukemia. Findings and limits, study-wide: Main leukemic clonotypes were patient-specific, but 20% to 25% appeared at low frequency elsewhere. Without putative leukemic clones, patient CD4-sorted repertoires remained more clonal than healthy CD4+ repertoires. TRBV06-family usage was enriched in top patient clones (8/27) versus controls (2/35).

The assay was run at survey level. TCRdb's copy holds only in-frame clones and misses some; the assay was immunoSEQ multiplex PCR. The data hold 30,000 to 40,000 clones, with 76% observed a single time. In regard to this clone: Antigen: not known.

The V gene end was trimmed by 5 bases and the J gene end by 0 bases; junction bases not matched to a gene: 6. CDR1 and CDR2 (germline): SGHTA, FQGNSA. The CDR3 extends over 15 amino acids. This rearrangement joins TRBV7-2 to TRBJ1-2, with TRBD1 matching over 7 bases. The sequence derives from a human donor in good health. Sequencing was carried out using CD4+ T cells from blood buffy coats. CDR3 protein: CASSQPGQTNYGYTF. The CDR3 DNA reads TGTGCCAGCAGCCAACCGGGACAGACTAACTATGGCTACACCTTC.